The sample holds one count of the clone carrying this TCR beta chain. This entry belongs to a study of blood T cell repertoires in COVID-19. V lost 3 bases and J 6 bases, leaving 12 bases between the germline ends. The CDR3 length is 13 residues. Germline V CDR1 and CDR2: SGHNT, YENEEA. Sequencing was performed with immunoSEQ multiplex PCR; in TCRdb, only in-frame clones are kept and a portion is missing. The sample shows around 300,000 clones, around 82% of them seen only once. Input material: peripheral blood. This chain connects TRBV11-3 to TRBJ2-7; TRBD1 might be the D (5 bases). This receptor was identified in a young man with active or convalescent COVID-19. As DNA, the CDR3 is TGTGCCAGCAGCTTGGACATGTTGTCCGAGCAGTACTTC. This encodes CASSLDMLSEQYF.